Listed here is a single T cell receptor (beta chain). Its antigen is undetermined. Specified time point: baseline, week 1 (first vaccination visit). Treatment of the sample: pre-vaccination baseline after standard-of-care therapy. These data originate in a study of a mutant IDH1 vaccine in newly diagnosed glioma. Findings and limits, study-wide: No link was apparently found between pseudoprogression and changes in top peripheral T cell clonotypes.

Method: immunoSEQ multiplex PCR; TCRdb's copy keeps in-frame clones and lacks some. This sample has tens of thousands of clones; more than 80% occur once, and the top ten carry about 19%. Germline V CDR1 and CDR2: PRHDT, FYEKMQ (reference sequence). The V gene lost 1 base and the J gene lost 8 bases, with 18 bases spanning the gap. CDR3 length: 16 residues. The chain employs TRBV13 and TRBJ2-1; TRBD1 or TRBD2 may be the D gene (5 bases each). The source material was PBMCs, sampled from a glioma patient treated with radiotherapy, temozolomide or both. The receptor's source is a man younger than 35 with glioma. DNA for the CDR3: TGTGCCAGCAGCTTAGAGAACCCCCTTAGGGACGATGAGCAGTTCTTC. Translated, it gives CASSLENPLRDDEQFF.